The 2 T cell receptor beta chains below come from one sample, sequenced in a study of Ad26.COV2.S vaccination and SARS-CoV-2 variants. Assay used: immunoSEQ multiplex PCR; TCRdb lists only in-frame clones, some missing. The table lists about 680,000 clones, about 89% of them singletons. Noted treatment: some 20 received Ad26.COV2.S at low or high dose, single or two shots; a few received placebo; per-sample allocation not given. Specimens were obtained on day 63 following the first vaccine or placebo injection. Sequencing was performed on peripheral blood, taken in a trial of Ad26.COV2.S vaccine versus placebo. The receptors here all came from a person aged 18-65 years who received the Ad26.COV2.S COVID-19 vaccine or a placebo.

The chain is built from TRBV6-4 and TRBJ2-2, with 15 bases fitting TRBD2. Germline V CDR1 and CDR2: MRHNA, SNTAGT. After removal of 6 bases from V and 4 bases from J, the junction contained 3 bases not matched to a gene. CDR3 length: 16 residues. CDR3 amino acids: CASSAGLAGGTGELFF. The CDR3 DNA reads as TGTGCCAGCAGCGCGGGACTAGCGGGGGGCACCGGGGAGCTGTTTTTT.

This rearrangement joins TRBV10-2 to TRBJ2-3; 10 bases align to TRBD2. The CDR3 has 13 residues. Germline assignment: CDR1 WSHSY and CDR2 SAAADI. The ends lost 10 bases at V and 4 bases at J; junction bases unmatched: 5. CDR3 nucleotide sequence: TGCGCCATCTCTAGCGGGAGTGCAGATACGCAGTATTTT. Protein sequence: CAISSGSADTQYF.